These 6 T cell receptor beta chains came from one sample sequenced in a study of regulatory T cells in long-lasting Graves disease. Time point meaning: newly diagnosed GD, antithyroid drugs for less than 3 months. Scientists built the TCR library using RNA that was extracted from PBMCs. The authors built TCR beta libraries using iRepertoire HTBI primers and Arm-PCR of CDR3 regions. TCRdb reprocessed the multiplex PCR reads with MiXCR, giving one entry per CDR3 protein. This table has roughly 430,000 distinct CDR3 sequences, approximately 16% appearing once. These records were also assigned to another study, of T cells in Graves' hyperthyroidism and ophthalmopathy.

This material consisted of peripheral blood mononuclear cells (PBMCs), taken at new diagnosis, from a patient treated with antithyroid drugs. The receptors come from a woman in her 30s with Graves disease.

This clonotype was counted at least ten times. The V gene is TRBV18, the J gene TRBJ1-1; 9 bases are a match to TRBD1. The ends lost 0 bases at V and 1 base at J; junction bases unmatched: 0. Germline V lookup: CDR1 KGHSH, CDR2 LQKENI. There are 15 residues in the CDR3. The CDR3: CASSPPTGGNTEAFF. The CDR3 DNA reads TGTGCCAGCTCACCACCGACAGGGGGGAACACTGAAGCTTTCTTT. Combining the CDR3 with reference TRBV18 and TRBJ1-1 gives the whole variable domain NAGVMQNPRHLVRRRGQEARLRCSPMKGHSHVYWYRQLPEEGLKFMVYLQKENIIDESGMPKERFSAEFPKEGPSILRIQQVVRGDSAAYFCASSPPTGGNTEAFFGQGTRLTVV.

This clonotype was seen ten or more times. The V call is TRBV6-1, the J call TRBJ1-5, with TRBD1 matching over 9 bases. Germline V gene sequence: CDR1 MNHNS, CDR2 SASEGT. The CDR3 extends over 16 amino acids. Trimming removed 6 bases from V and 6 bases from J; junction bases left unmatched: 12. As DNA, the CDR3 is TGTGCCAGCAGCCCTAACCGGGACAGGGTAGCTCAGCCCCAGCATTTT. It codes for CASSPNRDRVAQPQHF.

The V gene is TRBV11-2, the J gene TRBJ2-3; the D gene is possibly TRBD1 (6 bases). The V gene lost 6 bases and the J gene lost 4 bases, with 11 bases spanning the gap. CDR3 length: 13 amino acids. Germline V lookup: CDR1 SGHAT, CDR2 FQNNGV. CDR3 DNA: TGTGCCAGCAGGTGGGGGCAGGCAGATACGCAGTATTTT. The encoded protein is CASRWGQADTQYF.

This clonotype was seen only a few times. The chain carries TRBV4-1 and TRBJ2-1, with D maybe TRBD1 (5 bases). V shed 3 bases and J shed 6 bases, with 15 bases lying between them. This CDR3 has 15 residues. Germline CDR1 and CDR2: MGHRA and YSYEKL. The CDR3 loop reads CASSHRVKSRNEQFF. Written as DNA, the CDR3 is TGCGCCAGCAGCCACAGGGTTAAGTCCCGCAATGAGCAGTTCTTC.

The sample holds many counts of this clonotype. The V gene is TRBV11-2, the J gene TRBJ2-7; TRBD1 or TRBD2 may be the D gene (5 bases each). Germline CDR1 SGHAT, CDR2 FQNNGV. The ends were cut back, 5 bases at V and 6 bases at J, with 14 bases in the middle. There are 13 residues in the CDR3. The CDR3 is CASSLLTAAEQYF. The CDR3 region has the DNA TGTGCCAGCAGCCTCCTGACAGCGGCCGAGCAGTACTTC.

This clonotype was observed many times. This rearrangement joins TRBV20-1 to TRBJ2-2, with D possibly being TRBD1 (7 bases). The CDR3 runs to 15 residues. V lost 0 bases and J 6 bases, leaving 14 bases between the germline ends. Germline V CDR1 and CDR2: DFQATT, SNEGSKA (reference sequence). In DNA form, the CDR3 reads TGCAGTGCTAGAGATCAGCTCAGGGGGGCCGGGGAGCTGTTTTTT. This sequence encodes CSARDQLRGAGELFF.